These T cell receptor beta chains were read from a single sample in a study of T-cell reconstitution after alpha-beta-depleted transplantation in children. TCRdb called the PCR reads again in MiXCR, with one record for every CDR3 protein. The sample lists approximately 400,000 distinct CDR3 sequences; around 15% were seen once. Sequenced here: PBMCs, mostly from graft donor cells, sampled 360 days after TCRalphabeta/CD19-depleted stem cell transplant. These receptors were obtained from a boy under two years old who had a stem cell transplant for Wiskott-Aldrich syndrome, so the T cells may come from the graft donor. CDR3s include the opening cysteine and the closing phenylalanine or tryptophan. The D gene is left open where the match is weak. Clone size is not always given. Where it is, it says once, few, many or a class for expanded clones.

j_call clone_size d_call v_call cdr3_aa cdr3_nt
TRBJ2-3 few - TRBV29-1 CSVGGRKSTDTQYF TGCAGCGTTGGGGGGAGGAAAAGCACAGATACGCAGTATTTT
TRBJ2-1 - - TRBV28 CASSSTQSSYNEQFF TGTGCCAGCAGTTCCACCCAGAGCTCCTACAATGAGCAGTTCTTC
TRBJ2-2 few - TRBV10-3 CAISLPPSGGGELFF TGTGCCATCAGCCTCCCCCCCAGCGGTGGGGGGGAGCTGTTTTTT
TRBJ2-7 - - TRBV13 CASSLVGGGDEQYF TGTGCCAGCAGCTTAGTTGGAGGGGGCGACGAGCAGTACTTC
TRBJ2-7 few - TRBV21-1 CASSKVDGQYF TGTGCCAGCAGCAAGGTCGACGGGCAGTACTTC
TRBJ2-1 - TRBD1 TRBV7-9 CASRLTGGGTNEQFF TGTGCCAGCAGACTGACAGGGGGAGGGACCAATGAGCAGTTCTTC
TRBJ2-3 - - TRBV6-5 CASSLRQPTDTQYF TGTGCCAGCAGTTTAAGACAGCCCACAGATACGCAGTATTTT
TRBJ2-6 - - TRBV21-1 CASSKVGTTYGANVLTF TGTGCCAGCAGCAAAGTCGGGACAACTTATGGGGCCAACGTCCTGACTTTC
TRBJ2-5 - - TRBV25-1 CASRGWQEKAETQYF TGTGCCAGCAGGGGGTGGCAGGAGAAGGCAGAGACCCAGTACTTC
TRBJ2-5 few TRBD2 TRBV5-5 CASSLRRLAGIETQYF TGTGCCAGCAGCTTGAGGCGACTAGCGGGGATAGAGACCCAGTACTTC
TRBJ1-1 many - TRBV5-1 CASSPWGMGDTEAFF TGCGCCAGCAGCCCCTGGGGGATGGGGGACACTGAAGCTTTCTTT
TRBJ1-2 - - TRBV5-1 CASSLDGGPDYGYTF TGCGCCAGCAGCTTAGATGGGGGGCCGGACTATGGCTACACCTTC
TRBJ2-7 - - TRBV12-3/TRBV12-4 CASSADRLGAYEQYF TGTGCCAGCAGTGCGGACAGATTAGGGGCCTACGAGCAGTACTTC
TRBJ2-7 few - TRBV10-1 CASSPGVTGEQYF TGCGCCAGCAGTCCCGGGGTTACTGGCGAGCAGTACTTC
TRBJ2-7 few - TRBV2 CASSVETGDYEQYF TGTGCCAGCAGTGTCGAGACAGGCGACTACGAGCAGTACTTC
TRBJ2-3 few TRBD2 TRBV12-3/TRBV12-4 CASNPRRGRAFRTDTQYF TGTGCCAGCAACCCAAGGCGGGGGAGGGCCTTCCGAACAGATACGCAGTATTTT
TRBJ2-6 - - TRBV12-3/TRBV12-4 CASSYEAGVNSGANVLTF TGTGCCAGCAGTTATGAGGCAGGGGTCAACTCTGGGGCCAACGTCCTGACTTTC
TRBJ2-3 - TRBD2 TRBV10-1 CASSETRGGPQYF TGCGCCAGCAGTGAGACGAGGGGAGGGCCGCAGTATTTT
TRBJ2-1 - TRBD2 TRBV4-3 CASSQESSGRRAFF TGCGCCAGCAGCCAAGAGTCTAGCGGGAGACGAGCGTTCTTC
TRBJ2-1 - TRBD2 TRBV20-1 CSARVASGDSSYNEQFF TGCAGTGCTAGAGTGGCTAGCGGGGATAGCTCCTACAATGAGCAGTTCTTC
TRBJ2-1 - TRBD2 TRBV7-6 CVSSLAGTNVEQFF TGTGTCAGCAGCTTAGCAGGGACTAACGTTGAGCAGTTCTTC
TRBJ2-6 - TRBD2 TRBV24-1 CATSDSAGGLSGANVLTF TGTGCCACCAGTGATTCTGCGGGGGGACTCTCTGGGGCCAACGTCCTGACTTTC
TRBJ2-1 - TRBD2 TRBV4-3 CASSQSSGTSGRSEQFF TGCGCCAGCAGCCAATCTTCCGGGACTAGCGGGAGGTCTGAGCAGTTCTTC
TRBJ1-2 many - TRBV9 CASSVATVGYGYTF TGTGCCAGCAGCGTAGCCACGGTGGGGTATGGCTACACCTTC
TRBJ2-7 - - TRBV28 CASSSRTYEQYF TGTGCCAGCAGTTCCCGAACTTACGAGCAGTACTTC
TRBJ2-1 - TRBD2 TRBV5-1 CASSLAATSGATGRYNEQFF TGCGCCAGCAGCTTAGCCGCGACTAGCGGGGCAACTGGCCGTTACAATGAGCAGTTCTTC
TRBJ2-7 few TRBD1 TRBV6-1 CASRTDRGRYEQYF TGTGCCAGCAGAACTGACAGGGGGAGATACGAGCAGTACTTC